In this sample, the clone carrying this T cell receptor (beta chain) turned up a few times. Under the authors' procedure: Estimates of nucleated cell counts were drawn from the amplification of reference gene primers. Assay: immunoSEQ multiplex PCR; the TCRdb copy retains only in-frame clones and omits some. V, J and clone size are those of that table, while D and trimming were read from the DNA. The sample consists of 300,000 to 350,000 clones, 90% of them appearing once. Seattle cases were enrolled at active infection and followed longitudinally. This CDR3 is built from 16 residues. Looked up from germline, CDR1 is LNHNV and CDR2 is YYDKDF (reference sequence). The trim removed 3 bases at V and 4 bases at J, leaving 8 bases unmatched. The sample comes from a study of blood T cell repertoires in COVID-19. Study-level information: The samples span acute and convalescent COVID-19 from the United States, Italy and Spain. PBMCs, B-cell-depleted T cells, or T cells were the source of the cDNA or gDNA that made up the material.

The chain recombines TRBV15 with TRBJ1-4; 7 bases align to TRBD1. Sequenced sample: peripheral blood. The origin of this receptor is a woman aged 25 to 39 with COVID-19, enrolled during active disease. CDR3: CATSSLQGVGNEKLFF. The CDR3 DNA reads TGTGCCACCAGCAGTCTCCAGGGGGTCGGTAATGAAAAACTGTTTTTT.